Each of the 14 T cell receptor beta chains below was sequenced from the same sample in a study of cytomegalovirus exposure and HLA in healthy donors. Repertoires were generated with immunoSEQ multiplex PCR, while TCRdb's copy carries only in-frame clones and drops some. Of approximately 120,000 clones in the sample, approximately 94% were seen once. The sample consisted of PBMCs. The origin of the receptors is a woman aged 18-29 years in good health and CMV-seronegative.

The rearrangement links TRBV5-1 to TRBJ2-2; maybe TRBD2 (6 bases). With 3 bases removed from V and 5 bases from J, the gap between germline ends came to 17 bases. This CDR3 contains 16 residues. Germline-derived CDR1 and CDR2 are SGHRS and YFSETQ. The CDR3 DNA follows: TGCGCCAGCAGCTCTTCACGCGGGGATCAAACCGGGGAGCTGTTTTTT. Protein sequence: CASSSSRGDQTGELFF.

The CDR3 region is CASRGDIFYEQYF. DNA of the CDR3: TGTGCCAGCCGAGGGGACATCTTCTACGAGCAGTACTTC. This chain uses TRBV5-4 with TRBJ2-7, with TRBD1 as a possible D gene (6 bases). The CDR3 loop spans 13 amino acids. CDR1 is SGHNT, CDR2 YYREEE, per germline (reference sequence). Trimming took 7 bases from V and 3 from J, leaving 14 bases between them.

This chain uses TRBV11-2 with TRBJ1-3; D is ambiguous. The CDR3 is 14 amino acids. The germline V and J ends were trimmed by 2 bases and 0 bases, with 5 bases remaining between them. Germline CDR1 and CDR2: SGHAT and FQNNGV. CDR3 bases: TGTGCCAGCAGCTTACTCCCCTCTGGAAACACCATATATTTT. This sequence encodes CASSLLPSGNTIYF.

The V and J genes are TRBV4-1 and TRBJ2-5; 7 nucleotides agree with TRBD1. The ends lost 3 bases at V and 7 bases at J; junction bases unmatched: 8. Germline-derived CDR1 and CDR2 are MGHRA and YSYEKL. The CDR3 is made up of 14 amino acids. The CDR3 nucleotides read TGCGCCAGCAGCCAGGGACAGTCGGCCGGGACCCAGTACTTC. It yields the protein CASSQGQSAGTQYF.

V usage is TRBV25-1 and J usage is TRBJ1-4; 7 bases map to TRBD1. The CDR3 is 14 amino acids. Germline CDR1 reads MGHDK; CDR2 reads SYGVNS. V shed 6 bases, J shed 7 bases, and the junction held 8 bases outside the gene matches. The CDR3 protein is CASRDGGGGEKLFF. In DNA, the CDR3 is TGTGCCAGCAGGGACGGAGGGGGCGGTGAAAAACTGTTTTTT.

The chain has TRBV7-8 and TRBJ2-5; the D gene is possibly TRBD1 (5 bases). The V gene lost 0 bases and the J gene lost 4 bases, with 9 bases spanning the gap. CDR1 and CDR2 (germline): SGHVS, FQNEAQ. The CDR3 totals 14 residues. CDR3 nucleotides: TGTGCCAGCAGCTTAGCGCTTGGGGCAGAGACCCAGTACTTC. Its protein is CASSLALGAETQYF.

The chain recombines TRBV27 with TRBJ2-5; 7 nucleotides match TRBD1. The trim removed 5 bases at V and 2 bases at J, leaving 2 bases unmatched. The CDR3 consists of 13 residues. Looked up from germline, CDR1 is MNHEY and CDR2 is SMNVEV (reference sequence). The CDR3 DNA reads as TGTGCCAGCAGTCGGGACAGACAAGAGACCCAGTACTTC. It is translated as CASSRDRQETQYF.

V gene TRBV29-1 combines with J gene TRBJ1-1; 11 positions agree with TRBD1. With V trimmed by 7 bases and J by 5 bases, 3 bases remained unmatched. This CDR3 is 12 amino acids long. Per the germline V gene, CDR1 is SQVTM and CDR2 is ANQGSEA. CDR3 in amino acids: CSGDRGRTEAFF. In DNA, the CDR3 is TGCAGCGGGGACAGGGGGAGAACTGAAGCTTTCTTT.

This chain links TRBV30 with TRBJ1-5; no clear D. The V gene lost 2 bases and the J gene lost 4 bases, with 15 bases spanning the gap. This CDR3 contains 15 residues. Looked up from germline, CDR1 is GTSNPN and CDR2 is SVGIG (reference sequence). CDR3 region: CAWSLGSGGNQPQHF. The CDR3 DNA sequence: TGTGCCTGGAGTCTGGGAAGCGGAGGTAATCAGCCCCAGCATTTT.

The chain links TRBV2 to TRBJ2-3, with D tentatively TRBD2 (6 bases). Looked up from germline, CDR1 is SNHLY and CDR2 is FYNNEI. The V and J ends lost 1 base and 6 bases respectively, with 11 bases between them. CDR3 length equals 14 residues. CDR3 sequence: CASSEGLASDTQYF. As DNA, the CDR3 is TGTGCCAGCAGTGAAGGGCTAGCGTCTGATACGCAGTATTTT.

The J gene is TRBJ2-7, the V gene TRBV6-5, with 7 bases aligning to TRBD1. CDR3 length equals 15 residues. The junction had 11 bases not matched to a gene; V was cut back by 6 bases and J by 3 bases. The germline CDR1 and CDR2 sequences are MNHEY and SVGAGI. For the CDR3, the DNA is TGTGCCAGCAGAAGAACCGGGACAGACTACTACGAGCAGTACTTC. Protein product: CASRRTGTDYYEQYF.

CDR3 bases: TGTGCCAGCACGGGCGGGACGGCAGCCTACGAGCAGTACTTC. Its protein is CASTGGTAAYEQYF. The chain couples TRBV5-5 to TRBJ2-7; a weak D match, TRBD2 (6 bases). V was clipped by 6 bases and J by 2 bases, with 15 bases between them. CDR1 SGHKS and CDR2 YYEKEE come from the germline V gene (reference sequence). The CDR3 loop spans 14 amino acids.

The rearrangement uses TRBV11-2 and TRBJ1-6; TRBD1 matches 8 bases. V dropped 5 bases and J dropped 9; count of bases not matched to a gene: 6. Germline values: CDR1 SGHAT, CDR2 FQNNGV. The CDR3 sequence is 14 residues long. CDR3 DNA: TGTGCCAGCAGCCCCCAGGGGGCTAGTTCACCCCTCCACTTT. This encodes CASSPQGASSPLHF.

The chain carries TRBV28 and TRBJ2-7, with TRBD2 matching 11 bases. The CDR3 has 15 amino acids. V shed 3 bases, J shed 3 bases, and the junction held 4 bases outside the gene matches. Germline CDR1 and CDR2: MDHEN and SYDVKM. The CDR3 here is CASSLGTSGNYEQYF. The CDR3 region has the DNA TGTGCCAGCAGTTTGGGGACTAGCGGAAACTACGAGCAGTACTTC.